Shown below are 18 T cell receptor beta chains from a single sample sequenced in a study of CD8 T cells in Susac syndrome. Random hexamers were used to reverse transcribe 0.5 to 1 ug of RNA. TCRdb fed the immunoSEQ multiplex PCR reads into MiXCR, producing one record per CDR3 protein. The sample records around 150,000 distinct CDR3 sequences, 95% being singletons. Source material: CD8+ T cells from PBMCs. These receptors were collected from a human donor with Susac syndrome.

The chain links TRBV28 to TRBJ2-7, with a tentative D call TRBD2 (6 bases). Trimming left V 7 bases short and J 2 bases short, with 12 bases between. The CDR3 consists of 13 residues. The germline CDR1 and CDR2 sequences are MDHEN and SYDVKM. This CDR3 is CASNLARPYEQYF. CDR3 coding DNA: TGTGCCAGCAATCTAGCGAGACCCTACGAGCAGTACTTC. Full variable domain (remainder filled in from reference TRBV28 and TRBJ2-7): DVKVTQSSRYLVKRTGEKVFLECVQDMDHENMFWYRQDPGLGLRLIYFSYDVKMKEKGDIPEGYSVSREKKERFSLILESASTNQTSMYLCASNLARPYEQYFGPGTRLTVT.

The rearrangement links TRBV11-1 to TRBJ2-7; no reliable D call. CDR1 SGHAT and CDR2 FQDESV come from the germline V gene (reference sequence). The CDR3 extends over 13 amino acids. The V end lost 2 bases, the J end lost 2 bases, and 7 bases lay between the germline ends. The CDR3 DNA reads as TGTGCCAGCAGCTTACAGTCAGCCTACGAGCAGTACTTC. Amino acids: CASSLQSAYEQYF. Supplemented by reference TRBV11-1 and TRBJ2-7, the full variable domain reads EAEVAQSPRYKITEKSQAVAFWCDPISGHATLYWYRQILGQGPELLVQFQDESVVDDSQLPKDRFSAERLKGVDSTLKIQPAELGDSAMYLCASSLQSAYEQYFGPGTRLTVT.

V and J are TRBV20-1 and TRBJ2-5; D gene ambiguous. The V end was cut by 3 bases, the J end by 5 bases, with 4 bases between. The CDR3 runs to 10 residues. The germline CDR1 and CDR2 sequences are DFQATT and SNEGSKA (reference sequence). As DNA, the CDR3 is TGCAGTGCTAGCTTGGAGACCCAGTACTTC. Translating it yields CSASLETQYF.

The rearrangement joins TRBV24-1 to TRBJ1-2; 7 positions agree with TRBD1. The CDR3 consists of 15 residues. The trim removed 7 bases at V and 0 bases at J, leaving 7 bases unmatched. Germline values: CDR1 KGHDR, CDR2 SFDVKD. The CDR3 DNA reads as TGTGCCACCAGCGGGGACAGACCTCCTAACTATGGCTACACCTTC. Protein: CATSGDRPPNYGYTF.

V usage is TRBV5-1 and J usage is TRBJ1-1; TRBD1 might be the D (5 bases). Germline CDR1 is SGHRS and CDR2 is YFSETQ. With 1 base removed from V and 11 bases from J, the gap between germline ends came to 12 bases. The CDR3 runs to 12 residues. The CDR3 region is CASSLIGTGAFF. The CDR3 DNA is TGCGCCAGCAGCTTGATAGGGACTGGGGCTTTCTTT.

The CDR3 protein is CASSLGHRNTEAFF. The CDR3 DNA sequence: TGCGCCAGCAGCCTTGGACATAGGAACACTGAAGCTTTCTTT. V and J are TRBV4-1 and TRBJ1-1; D perhaps matches TRBD1 (5 bases). This CDR3 comprises 14 residues. V shed 4 bases and J shed 1 base, with 10 bases lying between them. The germline gives CDR1 MGHRA, CDR2 YSYEKL.

The genes are TRBV5-4 and TRBJ2-1; 9 nucleotides align to TRBD2. Trimming removed 2 bases from V and 3 bases from J; junction bases left unmatched: 3. CDR3 length: 15 residues. Looked up from germline, CDR1 is SGHNT and CDR2 is YYREEE (reference sequence). In nucleotides, the CDR3 is TGTGCCAGCAGCTTTATGACTAGCGGCTACAATGAGCAGTTCTTC. It translates to CASSFMTSGYNEQFF.

The chain couples TRBV7-9 to TRBJ2-2; D perhaps matches TRBD1 (6 bases). Germline CDR1 is SEHNR and CDR2 is FQNEAQ (reference sequence). The CDR3 runs to 15 residues. V shed 4 bases and J shed 1 base, with 10 bases lying between them. CDR3 DNA: TGTGCCAGCAGCTCGACGGGACAGAACACCGGGGAGCTGTTTTTT. Translation: CASSSTGQNTGELFF.

This chain uses TRBV10-3 with TRBJ2-3, with 14 bases that match TRBD2. With V trimmed by 6 bases and J by 1 base, 9 bases remained unmatched. CDR3 length: 18 amino acids. CDR1 and CDR2 from the germline V gene are ENHRY and SYGVKD. The CDR3 region is CAISAGTSGSRGTDTQYF. The CDR3 DNA reads as TGTGCCATCAGCGCTGGGACTAGCGGGAGTAGAGGCACAGATACGCAGTATTTT.

V usage is TRBV5-1 and J usage is TRBJ2-7, with 8 bases matching TRBD2. Germline-derived CDR1 and CDR2 are SGHRS and YFSETQ. V lost 2 bases to trimming and J lost 6 bases; unmatched junction nucleotides: 13. This CDR3 contains 16 residues. In DNA, the CDR3 is TGCGCCAGCAGCTTCCTACTTGAAGCGGGAGCCGGCGAGCAGTACTTC. Its translation is CASSFLLEAGAGEQYF.

The rearrangement joins TRBV20-1 to TRBJ1-2, with 9 bases matching TRBD1. Looked up from germline, CDR1 is DFQATT and CDR2 is SNEGSKA (reference sequence). This CDR3 is 13 amino acids long. Losses at the gene ends were 5 bases for V and 4 bases for J; bases not matched to a gene: 5. The CDR3 sequence: CSAPGTGSYGYTF. The CDR3 DNA reads as TGCAGTGCTCCCGGGACAGGGTCCTATGGCTACACCTTC.

The sample holds one count of this clonotype. The rearrangement links TRBV15 to TRBJ1-2; D is possibly TRBD1 (6 bases). CDR3 length: 18 amino acids. The germline V gene encodes CDR1 LNHNV and CDR2 YYDKDF (reference sequence). The V end lost 5 bases, the J end lost 3 bases, and 25 bases lay between the germline ends. The CDR3 DNA reads as TGTGCCACCAGCGGTCCTGCCTGGAGAGGGGGAGTTGACTATGGCTACACCTTC. It yields the protein CATSGPAWRGGVDYGYTF.

The chain couples TRBV12-3 or TRBV12-4 to TRBJ2-5, with 9 bases aligning to TRBD2. Trimming took 6 bases from V and 4 from J; bases not matched to a gene: 15. This CDR3 spans 17 amino acids. CDR3 protein: CASSQRYSGSSGETQYF. DNA for the CDR3: TGTGCCAGCAGCCAACGATATAGCGGGAGCTCAGGAGAGACCCAGTACTTC.

The genes are TRBV6-5 and TRBJ2-1; D gene uncertain. The CDR3 length is 12 residues. Germline CDR1 and CDR2: MNHEY and SVGAGI. V lost 2 bases and J 6 bases, leaving 5 bases between the germline ends. CDR3 coding DNA: TGTGCCAGCAGTTACCCCCCCAATGAGCAGTTCTTC. This translates into CASSYPPNEQFF.

This chain uses TRBV7-9 with TRBJ2-1; the D gene is possibly TRBD1 (5 bases). V was pared by 7 bases and J by 8 bases, with 12 bases between. Germline lookup yields CDR1 SEHNR and CDR2 FQNEAQ (reference sequence). This CDR3 is 12 amino acids long. CDR3 DNA: TGTGCCAGCACTGGGGCAACGGATGAGCAGTTCTTC. Its protein product is CASTGATDEQFF.

The chain carries TRBV27 and TRBJ1-2; D gene unclear. The CDR3 totals 13 residues. V lost 5 bases and J 4 bases, leaving 11 bases between the germline ends. Per germline, CDR1 MNHEY and CDR2 SMNVEV (reference sequence). The CDR3 spells CASSPQKSYGYTF. The CDR3 DNA is TGTGCCAGCAGTCCCCAAAAGTCCTATGGCTACACCTTC.

The chain recombines TRBV7-3 with TRBJ2-1; 7 bases line up with TRBD2. The junction had 12 bases not matched to a gene; V was cut back by 5 bases and J by 2 bases. The CDR3 consists of 17 residues. CDR1 is SGHTA and CDR2 is FQGTGA in the germline V gene. As DNA, the CDR3 is TGTGCCAGCAGCCCGATATCGGGGACTACCGCCTACAATGAGCAGTTCTTC. Translating it yields CASSPISGTTAYNEQFF. The complete variable domain, with remaining parts taken from reference TRBV7-3 and TRBJ2-1, reads GAGVSQTPSNKVTEKGKYVELRCDPISGHTALYWYRQSLGQGPEFLIYFQGTGAADDSGLPNDRFFAVRPEGSVSTLKIQRTERGDSAVYLCASSPISGTTAYNEQFFGPGTRLTVL.

This chain uses TRBV12-3 or TRBV12-4 with TRBJ2-1; no definite D call. This CDR3 contains 12 residues. V was shortened by 5 bases and J by 6 bases, with 8 bases between the two germline ends. CDR3 residues: CASSATLNEQFF. CDR3 bases: TGTGCCAGCAGTGCAACTCTCAATGAGCAGTTCTTC.